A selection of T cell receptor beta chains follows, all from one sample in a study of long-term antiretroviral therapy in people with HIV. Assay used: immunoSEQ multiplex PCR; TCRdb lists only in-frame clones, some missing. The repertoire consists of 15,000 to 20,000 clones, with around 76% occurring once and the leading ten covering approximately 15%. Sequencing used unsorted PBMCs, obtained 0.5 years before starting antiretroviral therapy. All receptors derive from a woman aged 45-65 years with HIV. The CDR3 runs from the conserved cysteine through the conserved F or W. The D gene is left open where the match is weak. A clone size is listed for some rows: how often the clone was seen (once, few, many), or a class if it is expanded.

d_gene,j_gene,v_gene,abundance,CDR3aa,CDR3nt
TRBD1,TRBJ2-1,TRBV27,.,CASNPGQGSYNEQFF,TGTGCCAGCAACCCGGGACAGGGGTCCTACAATGAGCAGTTCTTC
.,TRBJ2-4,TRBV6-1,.,CATIPKGGKNIQYF,TGTGCCACTATCCCTAAAGGGGGAAAAAACATTCAGTACTTC
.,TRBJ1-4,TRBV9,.,CASSLPGETDNEKLFF,TGTGCCAGCAGCCTGCCGGGGGAGACAGATAATGAAAAACTGTTTTTT
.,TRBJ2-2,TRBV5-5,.,CASSSQLPGELFF,TGTGCCAGCAGCTCACAATTGCCCGGGGAGCTGTTTTTT
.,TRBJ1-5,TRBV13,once,CASSARKGQPQHF,TGTGCCAGCAGCGCTAGAAAAGGGCAGCCCCAGCATTTT
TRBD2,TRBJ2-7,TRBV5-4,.,CASSVSGGGPSSYEQYF,TGTGCCAGCAGCGTCAGCGGGGGTGGACCCAGCTCCTACGAGCAGTACTTC
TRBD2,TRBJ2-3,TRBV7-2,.,CASSLHGSSGAVTDTQYF,TGTGCCAGCAGCTTACACGGGAGTAGCGGGGCCGTCACAGATACGCAGTATTTT
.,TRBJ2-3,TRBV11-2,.,CASRCRPTDTQYF,TGTGCCAGCAGATGTAGACCGACAGATACGCAGTATTTT
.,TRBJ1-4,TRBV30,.,CAWSLRPNEKLFF,TGTGCCTGGAGTTTGAGACCTAATGAAAAACTGTTTTTT
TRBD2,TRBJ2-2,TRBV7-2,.,CASSRGGTNTGELFF,TGTGCCAGCAGTCGCGGGGGGACGAACACCGGGGAGCTGTTTTTT
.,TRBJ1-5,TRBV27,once,CASSSRRNQPQHF,TGTGCCAGCAGTTCCCGACGGAATCAGCCCCAGCATTTT
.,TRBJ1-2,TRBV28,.,CASSYRTLYGYTF,TGTGCCAGCAGTTACCGGACCCTCTATGGCTACACCTTC
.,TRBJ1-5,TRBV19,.,CASSITGIRQPQHF,TGTGCCAGTAGTATTACAGGGATAAGGCAGCCCCAGCATTTT
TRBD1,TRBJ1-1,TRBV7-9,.,CASSPRDRGLVTEAFF,TGTGCCAGCAGCCCTCGGGACAGGGGGCTTGTCACTGAAGCTTTCTTT
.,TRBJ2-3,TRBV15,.,CATRDGENSTDTQYF,TGTGCCACCCGAGACGGGGAAAATAGCACAGATACGCAGTATTTT
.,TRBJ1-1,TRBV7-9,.,CASRPKHVTASNTEAFF,TGTGCCAGCAGGCCAAAACACGTCACGGCCTCGAACACTGAAGCTTTCTTT
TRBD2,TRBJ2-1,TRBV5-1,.,CASSSASGTNQQFF,TGCGCCAGCAGTTCCGCTAGCGGGACCAATCAGCAGTTCTTC
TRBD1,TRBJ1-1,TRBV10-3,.,CAISEPGQGGTEAFF,TGTGCCATCAGTGAGCCGGGACAGGGCGGTACTGAAGCTTTCTTT
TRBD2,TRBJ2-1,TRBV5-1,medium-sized,CASSSRGTSGAWRDEQFF,TGCGCCAGCAGCTCCCGTGGGACTAGCGGGGCCTGGCGTGATGAGCAGTTCTTC
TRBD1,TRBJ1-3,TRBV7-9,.,CASSPYLTGAGSGNTIYF,TGTGCCAGCAGCCCCTATCTGACAGGGGCGGGTTCTGGAAACACCATATATTTT
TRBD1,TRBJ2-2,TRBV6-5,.,CASSGQGISAGELFF,TGTGCCAGCAGCGGACAGGGGATTTCCGCCGGGGAGCTGTTTTTT
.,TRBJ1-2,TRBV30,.,CAWSTVTYGYTF,TGTGCCTGGAGTACAGTCACCTATGGCTACACCTTC
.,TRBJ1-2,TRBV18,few,CASSSGPAYYGYTF,TGTGCCAGCTCCTCTGGACCCGCGTACTATGGCTACACCTTC
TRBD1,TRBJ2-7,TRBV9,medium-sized,CASSGGQVSYEQYF,TGTGCCAGCAGCGGGGGACAGGTCTCCTACGAGCAGTACTTC
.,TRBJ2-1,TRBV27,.,CASSRLAAFKNEQFF,TGTGCCAGCAGTAGGCTGGCAGCCTTTAAGAATGAGCAGTTCTTC
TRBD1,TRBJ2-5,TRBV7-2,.,CASRPTAGGRETQYF,TGTGCCAGCCGCCCAACGGCAGGGGGCCGGGAGACCCAGTACTTC
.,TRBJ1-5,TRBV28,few,CASSFLDSNQPQHF,TGTGCCAGCAGTTTCTTAGACAGCAATCAGCCCCAGCATTTT
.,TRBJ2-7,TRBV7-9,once,CASSLVLGTYEQYF,TGTGCCAGCAGCTTAGTTCTCGGGACTTACGAGCAGTACTTC
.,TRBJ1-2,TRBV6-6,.,CASSPSGLNYGYTF,TGTGCCAGCAGTCCCTCAGGGTTAAACTATGGCTACACCTTC
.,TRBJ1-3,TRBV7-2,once,CASSQEGVSGNTIYF,TGTGCCAGCAGCCAGGAGGGGGTGAGCGGAAACACCATATATTTT
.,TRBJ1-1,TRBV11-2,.,CASSPAGAEATEAFF,TGTGCCAGCAGCCCAGCGGGGGCCGAGGCCACTGAAGCTTTCTTT
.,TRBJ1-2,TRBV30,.,CAWTPRTVNYGYTF,TGTGCCTGGACTCCCCGGACAGTGAACTATGGCTACACCTTC
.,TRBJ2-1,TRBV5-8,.,CASRIGTSYYNEQFF,TGTGCCAGCAGAATCGGGACTTCCTACTACAATGAGCAGTTCTTC
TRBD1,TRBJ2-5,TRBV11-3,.,CASSPQGEETQYF,TGTGCCAGCAGCCCCCAGGGGGAGGAGACCCAGTACTTC
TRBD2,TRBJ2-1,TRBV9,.,CASSVDRGGREQFF,TGTGCCAGCAGCGTAGATCGGGGGGGCAGGGAGCAGTTCTTC
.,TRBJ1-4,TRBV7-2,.,CASSPRGADEKLFF,TGTGCCAGCAGCCCCCGGGGGGCGGATGAAAAACTGTTTTTT
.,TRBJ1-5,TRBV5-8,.,CASSRRLWQGSNQPQHF,TGTGCCAGCAGCCGGCGACTATGGCAGGGTAGCAATCAGCCCCAGCATTTT
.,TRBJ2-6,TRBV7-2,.,CASRPGTSSSGANVLTF,TGTGCCAGCAGGCCCGGGACGTCTAGCTCTGGGGCCAACGTCCTGACTTTC
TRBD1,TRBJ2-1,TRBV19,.,CASSIPPGQGRNEQFF,TGTGCCAGTAGTATACCCCCAGGACAGGGAAGGAATGAGCAGTTCTTC
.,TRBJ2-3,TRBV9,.,CASSVLASTDTQYF,TGTGCCAGCAGCGTCCTAGCTTCCACAGATACGCAGTATTTT
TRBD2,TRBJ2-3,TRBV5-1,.,CASSGGTSGDFTDTQYF,TGCGCCAGCAGCGGGGGGACTAGCGGGGATTTCACAGATACGCAGTATTTT
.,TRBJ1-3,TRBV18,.,CASSPVGSVAGNTIYF,TGTGCCAGCTCACCAGTCGGGTCGGTAGCTGGAAACACCATATATTTT
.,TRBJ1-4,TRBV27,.,CASGTATNEKLFF,TGTGCCAGCGGCACAGCAACTAATGAAAAACTGTTTTTT
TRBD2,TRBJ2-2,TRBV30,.,CAWSGGGGNTGELFF,TGTGCCTGGAGCGGCGGGGGGGGAAACACCGGGGAGCTGTTTTTT
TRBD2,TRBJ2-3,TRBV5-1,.,CASSLRTSGGAGDTQYF,TGCGCCAGCAGCTTACGGACTAGCGGGGGGGCGGGGGATACGCAGTATTTT
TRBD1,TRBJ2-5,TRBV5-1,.,CASRTGARETQYF,TGCGCCAGCCGGACAGGGGCGAGAGAGACCCAGTACTTC